The TCR beta chain under discussion was sequenced for a study of graft-versus-host responses after intestinal transplantation. Study details: Isolated intestinal, liver-intestinal, or multivisceral transplants were what recipients had.

Data came from immunoSEQ multiplex PCR; TCRdb stores just in-frame clones and leaves some out. Of about 51,000 clones listed, 89% are singletons. With respect to this clone: Antigen: not known.

The study, taken as a whole, reports: The marrow of recipients harbored GvH clones, and ileum or blood showed some of them first. Early after transplant, HvG declines were associated with peak levels of circulating GvH clones.

The trim removed 4 bases at V and 5 bases at J, leaving 6 bases unmatched. This CDR3 comprises 14 residues. From germline, CDR1 is SGHRS and CDR2 YFSETQ. The gene calls are TRBV5-1 and TRBJ2-5; 9 bases are a match to TRBD1. The TCR comes from a human donor who was the organ donor for an intestinal transplant. The sample in question was unstimulated CD4+ T cells sorted from spleen or lymph node cells, obtained before transplant. CDR3 loop: CASSPDRGSETQYF. CDR3 sequence (DNA): TGCGCCAGCAGCCCGGACAGGGGATCGGAGACCCAGTACTTC.